This TCR beta chain was captured by sequencing in a study of blood T cell repertoires in COVID-19. Study at large: The United States, Italy and Spain provided the acute and convalescent COVID-19 samples.

This clone is a singleton in its sample. The data were produced by immunoSEQ multiplex PCR, yet TCRdb's version contains in-frame clones alone and is incomplete. The profile covers some 110,000 clones, with around four fifths appearing a single time and approximately 19% taken by the ten largest. This clonotype originated in a woman in her seventies with acute or convalescent COVID-19. Sequencing was performed on peripheral blood.

The DNA for the CDR3 is TGTGCCAGTAGTACGGGACAGATGCGCCAGCATTTT. This translates into CASSTGQMRQHF. This chain uses TRBV19 with TRBJ1-5; 7 bases are shared with TRBD1. Germline V gives CDR1 LNHDA, CDR2 SQIVND (reference sequence). J gave up 12 bases and V 4 bases, and 6 bases lay outside the gene matches. This CDR3 has 12 residues.